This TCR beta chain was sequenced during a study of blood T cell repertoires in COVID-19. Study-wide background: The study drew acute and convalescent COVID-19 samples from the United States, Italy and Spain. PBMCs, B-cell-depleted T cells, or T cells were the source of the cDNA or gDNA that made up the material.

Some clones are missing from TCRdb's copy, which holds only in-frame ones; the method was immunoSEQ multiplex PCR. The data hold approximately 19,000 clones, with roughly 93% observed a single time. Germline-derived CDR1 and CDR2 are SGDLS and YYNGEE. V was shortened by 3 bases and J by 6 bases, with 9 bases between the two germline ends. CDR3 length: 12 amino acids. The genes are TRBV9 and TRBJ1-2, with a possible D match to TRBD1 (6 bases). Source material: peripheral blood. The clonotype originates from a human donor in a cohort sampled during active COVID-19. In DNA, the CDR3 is TGTGCCAGCAGCGACGAGGGGGATGGCTACACCTTC. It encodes CASSDEGDGYTF.